This entry concerns a single TCR beta chain. This CDR3 region has 12 residues. Germline values: CDR1 SQVTM, CDR2 ANQGSEA. The source of the sample is a study of CD8+ T cells in alopecia areata. RNA was extracted and reverse transcribed into cDNA as the sequencing template. Libraries were prepared by immunoSEQ multiplex PCR; TCRdb keeps only in-frame clonotypes and omits some of them. The profile covers 110,000 to 150,000 clones, with 58% appearing a single time and under 7.5% taken by the ten largest. The study team obtained lesional scalp punch biopsies and peripheral blood from alopecia areata patients.

The sequencing here drew on CD4+ T cells sorted from blood, taken at week 0. This chain uses TRBV29-1 with TRBJ2-5; the D call may be TRBD1 or TRBD2 (6 bases each). This TCR derives from a human donor with alopecia areata. CDR3 in amino acids: CSAGHSQETQYF. The DNA for the CDR3 is TGCAGTGCGGGACACTCACAAGAGACCCAGTACTTC. The whole variable domain, remainder taken from reference TRBV29-1 and TRBJ2-5, is SAVISQKPSRDICQRGTSLTIQCQVDSQVTMMFWYRQQPGQSLTLIATANQGSEATYESGFVIDKFPISRPNLTFSTLTVSNMSPEDSSIYLCSAGHSQETQYFGPGTRLLVL.